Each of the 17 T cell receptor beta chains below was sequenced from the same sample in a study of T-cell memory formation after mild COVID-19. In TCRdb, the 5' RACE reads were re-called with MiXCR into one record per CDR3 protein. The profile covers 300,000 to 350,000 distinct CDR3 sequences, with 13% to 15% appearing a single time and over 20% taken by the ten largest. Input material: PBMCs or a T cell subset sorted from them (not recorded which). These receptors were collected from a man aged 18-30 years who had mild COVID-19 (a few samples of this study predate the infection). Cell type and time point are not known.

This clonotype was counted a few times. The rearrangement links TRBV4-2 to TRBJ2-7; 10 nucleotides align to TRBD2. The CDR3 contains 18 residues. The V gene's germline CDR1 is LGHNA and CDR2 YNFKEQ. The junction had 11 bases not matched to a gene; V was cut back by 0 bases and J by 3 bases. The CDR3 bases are TGTGCCAGCAGCCAAGAAGGTGTGTTAGCGGGGGGAAACTACGAGCAGTACTTC. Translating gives CASSQEGVLAGGNYEQYF.

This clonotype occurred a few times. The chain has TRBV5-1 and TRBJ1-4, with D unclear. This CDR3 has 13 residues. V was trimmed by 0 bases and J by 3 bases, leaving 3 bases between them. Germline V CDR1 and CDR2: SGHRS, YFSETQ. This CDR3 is CASSLDPNEKLFF. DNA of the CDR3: TGCGCCAGCAGCTTGGATCCTAATGAAAAACTGTTTTTT.

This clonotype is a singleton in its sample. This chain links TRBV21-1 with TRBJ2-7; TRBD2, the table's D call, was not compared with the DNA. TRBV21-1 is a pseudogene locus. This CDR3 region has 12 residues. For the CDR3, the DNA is TGTGCCGGGACTACAGGGTCCTACGAGCAGTACTTC. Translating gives CAGTTGSYEQYF.

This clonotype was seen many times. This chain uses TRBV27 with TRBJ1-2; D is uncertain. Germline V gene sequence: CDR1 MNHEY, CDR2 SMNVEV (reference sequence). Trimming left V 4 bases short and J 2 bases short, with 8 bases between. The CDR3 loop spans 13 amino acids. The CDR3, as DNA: TGTGCCAGCAGTTCCCGGGCCAACTATGGCTACACCTTC. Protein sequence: CASSSRANYGYTF.

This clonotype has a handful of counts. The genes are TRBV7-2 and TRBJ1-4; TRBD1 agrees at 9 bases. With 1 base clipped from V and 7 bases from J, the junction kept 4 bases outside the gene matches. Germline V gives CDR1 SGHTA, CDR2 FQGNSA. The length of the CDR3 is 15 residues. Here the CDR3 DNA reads TGTGCCAGCAGCTTAGGAGGGACAGGGACTGAAAAACTGTTTTTT. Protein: CASSLGGTGTEKLFF.

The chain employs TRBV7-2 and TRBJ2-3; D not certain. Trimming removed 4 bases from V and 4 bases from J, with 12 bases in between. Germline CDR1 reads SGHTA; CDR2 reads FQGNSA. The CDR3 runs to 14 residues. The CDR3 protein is CASSSPRGADTQYF. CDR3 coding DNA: TGTGCCAGCAGCTCCCCCCGTGGCGCAGATACGCAGTATTTT.

In DNA form, the CDR3 reads TGTGCCAGCAGTCCCGGTAGCGGGGCGGGGAACGTC. Its translation is CASSPGSGAGNV. This rearrangement joins TRBV6-6 to TRBJ2-7; 8 bases map to TRBD2. CDR1 and CDR2 (germline): MNHNY, SVGAGI (reference sequence). The CDR3 length is 12 residues.

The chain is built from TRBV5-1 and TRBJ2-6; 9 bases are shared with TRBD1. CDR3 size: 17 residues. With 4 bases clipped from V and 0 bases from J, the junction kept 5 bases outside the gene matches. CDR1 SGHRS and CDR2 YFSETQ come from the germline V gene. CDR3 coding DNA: TGCGCCAGCAGCAGGGGACAGGGAAACTCTGGGGCCAACGTCCTGACTTTC. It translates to CASSRGQGNSGANVLTF.

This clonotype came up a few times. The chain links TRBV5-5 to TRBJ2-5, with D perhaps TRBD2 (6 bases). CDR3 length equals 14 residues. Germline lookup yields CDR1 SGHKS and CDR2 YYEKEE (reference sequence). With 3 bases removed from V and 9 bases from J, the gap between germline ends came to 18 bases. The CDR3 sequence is CASSSHGGARPQYF. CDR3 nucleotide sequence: TGTGCCAGCAGCTCCCACGGAGGGGCCAGGCCCCAGTACTTC.

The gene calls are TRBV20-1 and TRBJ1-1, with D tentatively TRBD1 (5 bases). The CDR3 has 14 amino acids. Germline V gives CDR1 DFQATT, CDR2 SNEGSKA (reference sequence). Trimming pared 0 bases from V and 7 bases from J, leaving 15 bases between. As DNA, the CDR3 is TGCAGTGCTAGAGATCATGGGGCAGAGGGTGAAGCTTTCTTT. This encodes CSARDHGAEGEAFF.

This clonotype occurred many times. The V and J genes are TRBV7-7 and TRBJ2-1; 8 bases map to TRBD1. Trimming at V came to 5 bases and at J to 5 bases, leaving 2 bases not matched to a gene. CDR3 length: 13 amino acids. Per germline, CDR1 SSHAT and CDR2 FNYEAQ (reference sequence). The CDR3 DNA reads TGTGCCAGCAGCGGGGACAGGCACAATGAGCAGTTCTTC. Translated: CASSGDRHNEQFF. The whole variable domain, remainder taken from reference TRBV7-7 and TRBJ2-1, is GAGVSQSPRYKVTKRGQDVTLRCDPISSHATLYWYQQALGQGPEFLTYFNYEAQPDKSGLPSDRFSAERPEGSISTLTIQRTEQRDSAMYRCASSGDRHNEQFFGPGTRLTVL.

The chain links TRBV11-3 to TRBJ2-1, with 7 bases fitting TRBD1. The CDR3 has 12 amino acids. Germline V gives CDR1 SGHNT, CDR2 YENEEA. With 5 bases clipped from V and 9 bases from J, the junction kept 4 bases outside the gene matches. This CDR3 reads CASSATGAEQFF. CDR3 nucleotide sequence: TGTGCCAGCAGCGCAACAGGGGCTGAGCAGTTCTTC.

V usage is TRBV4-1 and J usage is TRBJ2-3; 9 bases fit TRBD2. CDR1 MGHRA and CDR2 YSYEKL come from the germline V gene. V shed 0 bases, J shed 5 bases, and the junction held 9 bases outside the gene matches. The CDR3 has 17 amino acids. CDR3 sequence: CASSQEAERGVQDTQYF. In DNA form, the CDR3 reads TGCGCCAGCAGCCAAGAGGCGGAGCGGGGGGTTCAAGATACGCAGTATTTT.

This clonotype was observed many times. This CDR3 reads CASSLTDNSPLHF. The CDR3 DNA reads as TGTGCCAGCAGCCTTACTGATAATTCACCCCTCCACTTT. The rearrangement uses TRBV3-1 and TRBJ1-6, with D unresolved. The CDR3 is 13 amino acids. V shed 4 bases and J shed 5 bases, with 6 bases lying between them. The germline gives CDR1 LGHDT, CDR2 YNNKEL (reference sequence). Filled out from reference TRBV3-1 and TRBJ1-6, the complete variable domain reads DTAVSQTPKYLVTQMGNDKSIKCEQNLGHDTMYWYKQDSKKFLKIMFSYNNKELIINETVPNRFSPKSPDKAHLNLHINSLELGDSAVYFCASSLTDNSPLHFGNGTRLTVT.

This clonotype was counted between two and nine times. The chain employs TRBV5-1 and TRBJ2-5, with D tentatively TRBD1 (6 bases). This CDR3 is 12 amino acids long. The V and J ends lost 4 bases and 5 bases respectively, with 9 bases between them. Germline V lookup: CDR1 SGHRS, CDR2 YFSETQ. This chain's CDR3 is CASSVTGETQYF. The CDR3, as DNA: TGCGCCAGCAGCGTAACAGGGGAGACCCAGTACTTC.

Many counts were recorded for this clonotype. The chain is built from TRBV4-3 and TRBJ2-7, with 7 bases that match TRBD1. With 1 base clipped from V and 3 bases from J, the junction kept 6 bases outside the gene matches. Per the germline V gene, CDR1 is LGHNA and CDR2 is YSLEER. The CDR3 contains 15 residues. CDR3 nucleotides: TGCGCCAGCAGCCAAGGGGTACAGGGGAACTACGAGCAGTACTTC. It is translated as CASSQGVQGNYEQYF.

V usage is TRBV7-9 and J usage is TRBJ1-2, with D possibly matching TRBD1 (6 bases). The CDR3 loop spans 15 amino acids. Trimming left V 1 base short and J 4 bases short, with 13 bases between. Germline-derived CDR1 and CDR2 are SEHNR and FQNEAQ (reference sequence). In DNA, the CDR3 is TGTGCCAGCAGCTTAGGGACAGCTAATCCCTATGGCTACACCTTC. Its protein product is CASSLGTANPYGYTF. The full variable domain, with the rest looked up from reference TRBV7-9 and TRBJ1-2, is DTGVSQNPRHKITKRGQNVTFRCDPISEHNRLYWYRQTLGQGPEFLTYFQNEAQLEKSRLLSDRFSAERPKGSFSTLEIQRTEQGDSAMYLCASSLGTANPYGYTFGSGTRLTVV.